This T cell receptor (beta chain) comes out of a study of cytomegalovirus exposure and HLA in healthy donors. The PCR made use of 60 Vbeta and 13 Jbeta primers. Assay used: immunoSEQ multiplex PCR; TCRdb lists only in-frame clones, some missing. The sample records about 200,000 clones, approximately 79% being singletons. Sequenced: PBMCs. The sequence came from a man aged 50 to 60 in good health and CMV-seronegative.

The chain's CDR3 is CASSLAGQVLQPQHF. The CDR3 nucleotides are TGTGCCAGCAGCTTAGCGGGACAGGTACTTCAGCCCCAGCATTTT. The chain joins TRBV7-2 to TRBJ1-5, with TRBD1 identical over 8 bases. Germline CDR1 is SGHTA and CDR2 is FQGNSA. This CDR3 is built from 15 residues. Trimming cost V 0 bases and J 6 bases; bases outside gene matches: 4.